This T cell receptor (beta chain) was sequenced for a study of shared clonotypes between healthy human individuals. Study background: Serving as donors were two women and a few men, whose ages spanned 18 to 49. Used for every donor were three CD4 naive, three CD4 memory, two CD8 naive and one CD8 memory plate. Study-level findings and limits: Having only a few donors restricted how much genetic and exposure-history diversity was captured.

Per the germline V gene, CDR1 is SGHTS and CDR2 is YDEGEE. Trimming shortened V by 5 bases and J by 10 bases, and 15 bases separated the two germline ends. CDR3 size: 12 residues. Libraries were prepared by immunoSEQ multiplex PCR; TCRdb keeps only in-frame clonotypes and omits some of them. Here the sample spans about a million clones, around 80% being singletons. Regarding this clone: Its target is not known.

The receptor was isolated from a man younger than 35 in good health. The sequenced sample was memory CD4+ T cells sorted from blood. The subset was: CD45RA-negative fraction. The V and J genes are TRBV5-8 and TRBJ1-1; perhaps TRBD1 as D (6 bases). The CDR3, as DNA: TGTGCCAGCAGGCTGAGGGGGGCGAGAGCTTTCTTT. Translation: CASRLRGARAFF.